This T cell receptor (beta chain) stems from a study of T cell responses to AZD1222 COVID-19 vaccine. Study results and caveats: Targets within unmutated variant regions were reportedly found for nearly half of spike-specific TCRs.

With respect to this clone: The target antigen is unknown.

Second doses that came at about 4 or about 12 weeks were put together. The V end was cut by 1 base, the J end by 4 bases, with 8 bases between. Germline CDR1 reads SGHRS; CDR2 reads YFSETQ. This CDR3 has 13 residues. TCRdb's copy holds only in-frame clones and misses some; the assay was immunoSEQ multiplex PCR. This sample has 90,000 to 120,000 clones, with about 93% found just once. This clonotype was sampled from an adult who received the AZD1222 COVID-19 vaccine. Sequenced here: peripheral blood, sampled 28 days after the second AZD1222 dose. The chain employs TRBV5-1 and TRBJ1-1, with a possible D match to TRBD1 (6 bases). The CDR3 reads CASSLTGSTEAFF. The CDR3 coding sequence is TGCGCCAGCAGCTTGACAGGGTCCACTGAAGCTTTCTTT.